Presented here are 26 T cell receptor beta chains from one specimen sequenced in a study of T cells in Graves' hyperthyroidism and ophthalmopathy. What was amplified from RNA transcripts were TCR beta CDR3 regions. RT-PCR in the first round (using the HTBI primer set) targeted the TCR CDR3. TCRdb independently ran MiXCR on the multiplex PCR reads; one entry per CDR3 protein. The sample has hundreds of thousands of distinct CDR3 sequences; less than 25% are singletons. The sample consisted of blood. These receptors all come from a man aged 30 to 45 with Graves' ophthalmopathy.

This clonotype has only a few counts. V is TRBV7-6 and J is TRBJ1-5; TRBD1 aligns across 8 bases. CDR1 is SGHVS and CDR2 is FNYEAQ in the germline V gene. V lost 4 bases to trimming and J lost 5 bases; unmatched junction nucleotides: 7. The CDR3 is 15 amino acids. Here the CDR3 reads CASSYATGGDQPQHF. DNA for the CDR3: TGTGCCAGCAGCTACGCTACAGGGGGTGATCAGCCCCAGCATTTT.

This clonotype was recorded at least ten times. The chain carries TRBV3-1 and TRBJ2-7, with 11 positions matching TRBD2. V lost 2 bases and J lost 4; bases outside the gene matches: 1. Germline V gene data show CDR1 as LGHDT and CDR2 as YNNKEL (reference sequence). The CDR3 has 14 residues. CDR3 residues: CASSQSSGRYEQYF. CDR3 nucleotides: TGTGCCAGCAGCCAATCTAGCGGGAGGTACGAGCAGTACTTC.

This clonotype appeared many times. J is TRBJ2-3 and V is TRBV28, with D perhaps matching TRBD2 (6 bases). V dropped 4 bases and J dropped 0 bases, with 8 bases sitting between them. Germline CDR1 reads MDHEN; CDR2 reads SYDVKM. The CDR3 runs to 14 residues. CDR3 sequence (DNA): TGTGCCAGCAGTTGGAGCGGGAGCACAGATACGCAGTATTTT. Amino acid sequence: CASSWSGSTDTQYF.

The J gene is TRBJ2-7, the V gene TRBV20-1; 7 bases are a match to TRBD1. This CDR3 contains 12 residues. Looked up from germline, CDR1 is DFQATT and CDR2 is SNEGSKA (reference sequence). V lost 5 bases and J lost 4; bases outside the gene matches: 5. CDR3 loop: CSARQGEYEQYF. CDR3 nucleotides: TGCAGTGCTCGCCAGGGGGAATACGAGCAGTACTTC.

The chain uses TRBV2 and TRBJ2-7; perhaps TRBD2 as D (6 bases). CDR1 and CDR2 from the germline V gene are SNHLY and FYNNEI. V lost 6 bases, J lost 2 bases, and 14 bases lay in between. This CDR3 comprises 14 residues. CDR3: CASRAGTQPYEQYF. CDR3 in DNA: TGTGCCAGCAGGGCCGGGACTCAGCCCTACGAGCAGTACTTC.

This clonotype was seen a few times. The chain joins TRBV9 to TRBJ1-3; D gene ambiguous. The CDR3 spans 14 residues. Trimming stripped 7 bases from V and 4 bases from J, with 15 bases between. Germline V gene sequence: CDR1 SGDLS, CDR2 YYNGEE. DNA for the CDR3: TGTGCCAGCGGCCAACCAGCACCAGGAAACACCATATATTTT. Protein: CASGQPAPGNTIYF.

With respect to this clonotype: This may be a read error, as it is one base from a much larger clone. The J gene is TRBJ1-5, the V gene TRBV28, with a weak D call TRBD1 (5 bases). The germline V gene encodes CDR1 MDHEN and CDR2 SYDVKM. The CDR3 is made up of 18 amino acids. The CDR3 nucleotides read TGTGCCAGCAGTCATCCCCTCGGACACCGACACCCCCATCAGTCCCAGCATTTT. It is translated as CASSHPLGHRHPHQSQHF. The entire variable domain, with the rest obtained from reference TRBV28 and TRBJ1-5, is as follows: DVKVTQSSRYLVKRTGEKVFLECVQDMDHENMFWYRQDPGLGLRLIYFSYDVKMKEKGDIPEGYSVSREKKERFSLILESASTNQTSMYLCASSHPLGHRHPHQSQHFGDGTRLSIL.

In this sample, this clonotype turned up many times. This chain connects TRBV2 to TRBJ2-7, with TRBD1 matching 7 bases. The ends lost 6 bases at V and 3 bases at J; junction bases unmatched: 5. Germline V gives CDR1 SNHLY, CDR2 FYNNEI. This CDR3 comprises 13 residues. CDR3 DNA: TGTGCCAGCAGACCTACAGGGGTCTACGAGCAGTACTTC. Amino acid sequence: CASRPTGVYEQYF.

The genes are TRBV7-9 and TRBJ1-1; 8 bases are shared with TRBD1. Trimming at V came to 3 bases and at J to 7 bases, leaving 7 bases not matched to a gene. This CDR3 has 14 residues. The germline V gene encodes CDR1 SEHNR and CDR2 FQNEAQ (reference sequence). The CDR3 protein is CASSFRQGTYEAFF. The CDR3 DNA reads TGTGCCAGCAGCTTCCGACAGGGGACCTATGAAGCTTTCTTT.

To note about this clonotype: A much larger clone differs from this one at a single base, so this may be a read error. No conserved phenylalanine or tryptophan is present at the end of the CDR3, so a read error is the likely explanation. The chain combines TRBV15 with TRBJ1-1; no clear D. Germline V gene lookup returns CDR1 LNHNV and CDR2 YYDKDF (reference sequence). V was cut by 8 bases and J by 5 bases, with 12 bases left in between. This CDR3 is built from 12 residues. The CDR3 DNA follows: TGTGCCACCTCTCTTCCGCGGACTGAAGCTTTCCTT. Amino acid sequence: CATSLPRTEAFL.

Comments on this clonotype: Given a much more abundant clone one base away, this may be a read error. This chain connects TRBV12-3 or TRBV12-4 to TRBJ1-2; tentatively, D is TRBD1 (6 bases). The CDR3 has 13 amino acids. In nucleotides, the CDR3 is TGTGCCAGCAGTTCATGGACAGATTATGGCTGCACCTTC. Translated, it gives CASSSWTDYGCTF.

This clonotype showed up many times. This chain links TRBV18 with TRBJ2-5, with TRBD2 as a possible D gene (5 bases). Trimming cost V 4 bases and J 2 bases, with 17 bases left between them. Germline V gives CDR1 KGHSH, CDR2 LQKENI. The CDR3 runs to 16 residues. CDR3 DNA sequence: TGTGCCAGCTCACGTTCGGTAGCGCCCGTACAAGAGACCCAGTACTTC. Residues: CASSRSVAPVQETQYF. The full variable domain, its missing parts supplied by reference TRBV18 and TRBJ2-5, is NAGVMQNPRHLVRRRGQEARLRCSPMKGHSHVYWYRQLPEEGLKFMVYLQKENIIDESGMPKERFSAEFPKEGPSILRIQQVVRGDSAAYFCASSRSVAPVQETQYFGPGTRLLVL.

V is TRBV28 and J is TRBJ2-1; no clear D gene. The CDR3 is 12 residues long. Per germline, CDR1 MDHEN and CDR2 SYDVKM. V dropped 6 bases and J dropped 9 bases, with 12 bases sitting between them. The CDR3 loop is CASSDNGIEQFF. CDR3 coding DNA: TGTGCCAGCAGCGATAACGGTATTGAGCAGTTCTTC.

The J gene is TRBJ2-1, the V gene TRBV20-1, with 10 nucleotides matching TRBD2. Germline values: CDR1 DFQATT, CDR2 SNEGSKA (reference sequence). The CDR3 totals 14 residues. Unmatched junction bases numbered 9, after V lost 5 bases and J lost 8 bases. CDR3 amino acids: CSAPGLAAGDEQFF. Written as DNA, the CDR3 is TGCAGTGCTCCCGGACTAGCGGCAGGGGATGAGCAGTTCTTC.

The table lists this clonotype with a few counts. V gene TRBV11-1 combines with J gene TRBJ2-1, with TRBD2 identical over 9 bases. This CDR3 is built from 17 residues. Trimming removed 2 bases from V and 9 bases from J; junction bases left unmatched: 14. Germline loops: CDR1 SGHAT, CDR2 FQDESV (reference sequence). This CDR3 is CASSLFPRLAGWGEQFF. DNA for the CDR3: TGTGCCAGCAGCTTATTCCCCCGGCTAGCGGGATGGGGTGAGCAGTTCTTC.

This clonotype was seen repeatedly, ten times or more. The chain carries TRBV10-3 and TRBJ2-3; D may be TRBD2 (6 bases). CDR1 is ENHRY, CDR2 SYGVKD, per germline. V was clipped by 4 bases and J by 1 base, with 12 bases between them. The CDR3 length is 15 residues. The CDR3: CAISGREAGTDTQYF. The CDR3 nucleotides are TGTGCCATCAGTGGCAGGGAGGCCGGCACAGATACGCAGTATTTT.

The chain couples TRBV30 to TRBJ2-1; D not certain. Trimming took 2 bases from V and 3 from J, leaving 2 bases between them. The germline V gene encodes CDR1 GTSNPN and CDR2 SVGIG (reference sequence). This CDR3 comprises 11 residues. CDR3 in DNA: TGTGCCTGGAGTCTCTACAATGAGCAGTTCTTC. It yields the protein CAWSLYNEQFF.

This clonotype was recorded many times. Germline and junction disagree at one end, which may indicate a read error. The CDR3 sequence: CASSLGPSYEQYF. In DNA, the CDR3 is TGTGCCAGCAGTTTAGGCCCTTCCTACGAGCAGTACTTC. The rearrangement uses TRBV7-2 and TRBJ2-7, with unresolved D. CDR1 and CDR2 from the germline V gene are SGHTA and FQGNSA. This CDR3 region has 13 residues.

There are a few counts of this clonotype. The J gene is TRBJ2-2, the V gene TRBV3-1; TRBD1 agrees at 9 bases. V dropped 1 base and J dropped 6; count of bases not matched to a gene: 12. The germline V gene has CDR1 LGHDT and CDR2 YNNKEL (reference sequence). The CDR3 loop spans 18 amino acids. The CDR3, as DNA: TGTGCCAGCAGCCAAGCTGTACGGGACAGGGTACTCGCCGGGGAGCTGTTTTTT. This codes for CASSQAVRDRVLAGELFF.

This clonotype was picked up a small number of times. The DNA of the CDR3 is TGTGCCAGCAGCTTCATCCCGGGACTCACCTACGAGCAGTACTTC. It encodes CASSFIPGLTYEQYF. The chain has TRBV7-9 and TRBJ2-7; weak D call: TRBD2 (6 bases). The CDR3 is 15 residues long. The germline CDR1 and CDR2 sequences are SEHNR and FQNEAQ (reference sequence). V lost 3 bases, J lost 2 bases, and 14 bases lay in between. Drawing the rest from reference TRBV7-9 and TRBJ2-7, the complete variable domain is DTGVSQNPRHKITKRGQNVTFRCDPISEHNRLYWYRQTLGQGPEFLTYFQNEAQLEKSRLLSDRFSAERPKGSFSTLEIQRTEQGDSAMYLCASSFIPGLTYEQYFGPGTRLTVT.

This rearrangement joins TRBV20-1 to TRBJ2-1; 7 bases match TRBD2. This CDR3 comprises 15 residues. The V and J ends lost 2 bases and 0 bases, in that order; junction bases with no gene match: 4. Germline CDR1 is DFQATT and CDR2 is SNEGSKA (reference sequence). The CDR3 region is CSARRGRVSYNEQFF. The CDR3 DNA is TGCAGTGCTAGACGTGGGAGGGTCTCCTACAATGAGCAGTTCTTC.

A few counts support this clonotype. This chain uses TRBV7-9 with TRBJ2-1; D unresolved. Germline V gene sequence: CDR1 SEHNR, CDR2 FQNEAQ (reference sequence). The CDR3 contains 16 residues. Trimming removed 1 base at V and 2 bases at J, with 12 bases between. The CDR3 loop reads CASSLDQLTPYNEQFF. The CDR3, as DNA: TGTGCCAGCAGCTTAGATCAGCTGACGCCCTACAATGAGCAGTTCTTC.

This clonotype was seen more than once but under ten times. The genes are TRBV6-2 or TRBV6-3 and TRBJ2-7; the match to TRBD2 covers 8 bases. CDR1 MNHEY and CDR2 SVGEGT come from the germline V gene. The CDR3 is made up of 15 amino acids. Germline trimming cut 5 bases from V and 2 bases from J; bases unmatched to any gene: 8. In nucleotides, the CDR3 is TGTGCCAGCAGTCCCGCGGTAGCGGGACCCTACGAGCAGTACTTC. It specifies CASSPAVAGPYEQYF.

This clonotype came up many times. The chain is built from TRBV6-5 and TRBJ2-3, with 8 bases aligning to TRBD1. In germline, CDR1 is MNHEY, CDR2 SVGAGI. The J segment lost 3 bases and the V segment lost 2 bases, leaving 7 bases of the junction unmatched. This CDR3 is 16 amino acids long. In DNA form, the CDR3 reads TGTGCCAGCAGTTACCGGACAGGGTTGAGGACAGATACGCAGTATTTT. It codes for CASSYRTGLRTDTQYF.

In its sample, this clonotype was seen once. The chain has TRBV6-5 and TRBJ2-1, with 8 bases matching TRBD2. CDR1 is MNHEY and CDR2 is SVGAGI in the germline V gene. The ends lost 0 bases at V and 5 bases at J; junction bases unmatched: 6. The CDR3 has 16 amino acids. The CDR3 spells CASSYSKGLGDNEQFF. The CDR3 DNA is TGTGCCAGCAGTTACTCGAAGGGACTAGGAGACAATGAGCAGTTCTTC.

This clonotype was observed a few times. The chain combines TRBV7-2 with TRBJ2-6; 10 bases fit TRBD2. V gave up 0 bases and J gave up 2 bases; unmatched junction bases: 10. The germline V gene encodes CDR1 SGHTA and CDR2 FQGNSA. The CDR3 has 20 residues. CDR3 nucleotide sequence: TGTGCCAGCAGCTTAGCAGGCAAGCTAGCGGGAGTCCCTGGGGCCAACGTCCTGACTTTC. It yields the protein CASSLAGKLAGVPGANVLTF.